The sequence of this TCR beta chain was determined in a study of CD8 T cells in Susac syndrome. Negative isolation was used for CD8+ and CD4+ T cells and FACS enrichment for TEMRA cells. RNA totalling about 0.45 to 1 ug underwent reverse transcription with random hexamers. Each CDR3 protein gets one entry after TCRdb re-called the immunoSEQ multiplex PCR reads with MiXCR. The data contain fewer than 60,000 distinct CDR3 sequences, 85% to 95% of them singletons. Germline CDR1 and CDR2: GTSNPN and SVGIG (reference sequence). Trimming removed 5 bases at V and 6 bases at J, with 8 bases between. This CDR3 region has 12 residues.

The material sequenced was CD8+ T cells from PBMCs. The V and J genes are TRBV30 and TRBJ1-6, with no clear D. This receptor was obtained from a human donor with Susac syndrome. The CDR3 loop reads CAWGEINSPLHF. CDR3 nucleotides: TGTGCCTGGGGAGAGATTAATTCACCCCTCCACTTT.